This TCR beta chain originates from a study of cytomegalovirus exposure and HLA in healthy donors. Study-level results: Most observed TCR sequences were rare, whereas some public TCRs were detected in many donors. Confirmation in vitro established that three CMV-associated chains were specific for CMV antigens. The finding came from a later analysis; first-cohort TCR clusters tended to co-occur in the roughly 120 validation repertoires.

This CDR3 is 15 amino acids long. Trimming removed 0 bases at V and 3 bases at J, with 14 bases between. Per germline, CDR1 SQVTM and CDR2 ANQGSEA. In regard to this clone: The antigen is not known.

The roughly 120-subject validation cohort, separate from the 666-subject first cohort, included the donors. Assay: immunoSEQ multiplex PCR; the TCRdb copy retains only in-frame clones and omits some. Of 150,000 to 200,000 clones listed, around 80% were seen once; the top ten hold around 1.2%. Input material: PBMCs. This sequence originates from a woman aged 30 to 39 in good health and CMV-seronegative. The rearrangement joins TRBV29-1 to TRBJ1-2; D call uncertain. The CDR3 DNA reads as TGCAGCGTTGAAGACCGGGAGGACGCCTACTATGGCTACACCTTC. Amino acid sequence: CSVEDREDAYYGYTF.